This is a list of T cell receptor beta chains from one sample in a study of neoadjuvant anti-PD-1 for oral cavity cancer. TCRdb's table, derived via immunoSEQ multiplex PCR, lists solely in-frame clones and lacks some. The table includes over 65,000 clones, around 85% detected once. The source material was PBMCs, sampled after nivolumab (anti-PD-1) treatment. These receptors all stem from a person aged 35 to 85 with oral cavity squamous cell carcinoma. Both conserved end residues are part of each CDR3. Each record gives: D gene, clone size, V gene, J gene, CDR3 protein, CDR3 DNA. The D gene is left open where the match is weak. Some rows mark clone size as missing; the rest say once, few, many or name a class of expanded clone.

-,-,TRBV27,TRBJ1-5,CASSQAGVSNQPQHF,TGTGCCAGCAGCCAGGCGGGGGTTAGCAATCAGCCCCAGCATTTT
-,-,TRBV10-3,TRBJ1-1,CAISVTGQNTEAFF,TGTGCCATCAGTGTGACAGGACAGAACACTGAAGCTTTCTTT
-,-,TRBV5-1,TRBJ2-3,CASTPGTDFTDTQYF,TGCGCCAGCACCCCCGGGACCGACTTCACAGATACGCAGTATTTT
TRBD2,-,TRBV27,TRBJ2-7,CASLAWGVAGSVEQYF,TGTGCCAGCCTAGCTTGGGGAGTAGCGGGGTCCGTAGAGCAGTACTTC
-,-,TRBV5-1,TRBJ2-2,CASSRAPGSGELFF,TGCGCCAGCAGCCGGGCCCCTGGGAGCGGGGAGCTGTTTTTT
-,-,TRBV9,TRBJ2-1,CASSPPGGYSYNEQFF,TGTGCCAGCAGTCCCCCTGGGGGATACTCCTACAATGAGCAGTTCTTC
-,-,TRBV5-1,TRBJ2-1,CASSFMADNEQFF,TGCGCCAGCAGCTTCATGGCGGACAATGAGCAGTTCTTC
-,-,TRBV7-9,TRBJ1-2,CASSPPGAEGYTF,TGTGCCAGCAGCCCCCCAGGGGCGGAAGGCTACACCTTC
-,-,TRBV2,TRBJ1-1,CASSEALLQGPTEAFF,TGTGCCAGCAGTGAAGCGCTTTTACAGGGCCCCACTGAAGCTTTCTTT
-,-,TRBV5-1,TRBJ2-7,CASSNQDGSGFEQYF,TGCGCCAGCAGCAACCAGGACGGGTCGGGTTTCGAGCAGTACTTC
TRBD1,-,TRBV5-1,TRBJ2-2,CASSSGTGGIVELFF,TGCGCCAGCAGCTCCGGGACAGGGGGAATCGTGGAGCTGTTTTTT
-,-,TRBV7-8,TRBJ1-6,CAQKRVGGQLYNSPLHF,TGTGCCCAAAAGAGGGTAGGAGGGCAGCTATACAATTCACCCCTCCACTTT
-,-,TRBV5-6,TRBJ1-5,CASSPPGGASSNQPQHF,TGTGCCAGCAGCCCCCCGGGGGGGGCTTCGAGCAATCAGCCCCAGCATTTT
-,-,TRBV10-1,TRBJ2-1,CASSEPPMGGDYNEQFF,TGCGCCAGCAGTGAGCCCCCGATGGGGGGCGACTACAATGAGCAGTTCTTC
TRBD1,-,TRBV7-7,TRBJ2-5,CASSPPGTGGETQYF,TGTGCTAGCAGCCCTCCCGGGACAGGGGGAGAGACCCAGTACTTC
-,-,TRBV30,TRBJ2-3,CARGKTAARTDTQYF,TGTGCTAGGGGGAAGACAGCCGCCCGCACAGATACGCAGTATTTT
-,-,TRBV5-5,TRBJ2-1,CASSYGALYNEQFF,TGTGCCAGCAGCTACGGGGCCCTTTACAATGAGCAGTTCTTC
TRBD1,-,TRBV5-1,TRBJ1-4,CASSFGQGAANEKLFF,TGCGCCAGCAGCTTTGGGCAGGGGGCGGCTAATGAAAAACTGTTTTTT
TRBD2,-,TRBV11-2,TRBJ2-5,CASSVRPGGGETQYF,TGTGCCAGCAGCGTCAGACCCGGGGGGGGAGAGACCCAGTACTTC
-,once,TRBV11-2,TRBJ2-1,CASSPITGNTYEQFF,TGTGCCAGCAGCCCAATTACAGGGAACACATATGAGCAGTTCTTC
-,-,TRBV20-1,TRBJ1-1,CSASRRTEAFF,TGCAGTGCAAGCAGGCGGACTGAAGCTTTCTTT
TRBD2,-,TRBV6-4,TRBJ2-1,CASSYGGAGYNEQFF,TGTGCCAGCTCCTACGGGGGGGCCGGCTACAATGAGCAGTTCTTC
-,-,TRBV11-1,TRBJ2-4,CASSKGQELPLAKNIQYF,TGTGCCAGCAGTAAGGGCCAGGAGTTGCCCCTAGCCAAAAACATTCAGTACTTC
TRBD1,-,TRBV15,TRBJ2-4,CATSREQGQRLKNIQYF,TGTGCCACCAGCAGAGAACAGGGACAGAGATTAAAAAACATTCAGTACTTC
-,-,TRBV5-6,TRBJ2-1,CASSSTGDEQFF,TGTGCCAGCAGCTCAACTGGTGATGAGCAATTCTTC
-,-,TRBV19,TRBJ1-2,CASSPGLEDGYTF,TGTGCCAGTAGTCCGGGCCTCGAGGATGGCTACACCTTC
-,-,TRBV6-5,TRBJ2-3,CASRPQSIWADTQYF,TGTGCCAGCAGACCCCAGAGTATTTGGGCAGATACGCAGTATTTT
-,-,TRBV7-9,TRBJ2-1,CASSLADGYNEQFF,TGTGCCAGCAGCTTAGCGGACGGATACAATGAGCAGTTCTTC
-,-,TRBV30,TRBJ2-2,CAWKKGAGELFF,TGTGCCTGGAAGAAAGGGGCCGGGGAGCTGTTTTTT
-,-,TRBV19,TRBJ2-5,CASSSQGKETQYF,TGTGCCAGTAGTTCCCAGGGCAAAGAGACCCAGTACTTC
TRBD1,-,TRBV5-1,TRBJ1-5,CASSWDGQEPQHF,TGCGCCAGCAGCTGGGATGGACAGGAGCCCCAGCATTTT
TRBD2,-,TRBV5-4,TRBJ2-3,CASSFRLAGAGDTQYF,TGTGCCAGCAGCTTTAGACTAGCGGGGGCTGGAGATACGCAGTATTTT
TRBD1,few,TRBV6-1,TRBJ1-5,CASSEWDRGRYQPQHF,TGTGCCAGCAGTGAATGGGACAGGGGTCGTTATCAGCCCCAGCATTTT
-,-,TRBV10-3,TRBJ2-3,CAIRNREGQTSTDTQYF,TGTGCCATCAGAAATCGAGAAGGACAGACTAGCACAGATACGCAGTATTTT
TRBD1,-,TRBV30,TRBJ1-2,CAWDRGRSNYGYTF,TGTGCCTGGGACAGGGGACGTTCTAACTATGGCTACACCTTC
-,-,TRBV6-6,TRBJ2-3,CASSAREVTQYF,TGTGCCAGCAGTGCCCGGGAAGTTACGCAGTATTTT
-,-,TRBV14,TRBJ1-4,CASSPYLEEKLFF,TGTGCCAGCAGCCCTTACCTGGAGGAAAAACTGTTTTTT
-,-,TRBV2,TRBJ2-1,CASSGVISYNEQFF,TGTGCCAGCAGTGGGGTTATTTCCTACAATGAGCAGTTCTTC
-,-,TRBV14,TRBJ2-7,CASSQTYEQYF,TGTGCCAGCAGCCAGACCTACGAGCAGTACTTC
-,-,TRBV4-1,TRBJ1-3,CASSSPPIRPSGNTIYF,TGCGCCAGCAGTTCCCCTCCTATCCGGCCCTCTGGAAACACCATATATTTT
-,-,TRBV5-8,TRBJ2-7,CASSLVAEPRDEQYF,TGTGCCAGCAGCTTGGTGGCAGAACCAAGGGACGAGCAGTACTTC
-,-,TRBV11-2,TRBJ1-2,CASSLDLGLYGYTF,TGTGCCAGCAGCTTAGATCTAGGGCTCTATGGCTACACCTTC
-,-,TRBV19,TRBJ1-1,CASSIGRTANTEAFF,TGTGCCAGTAGTATAGGCCGGACGGCGAACACTGAAGCTTTCTTT
-,-,TRBV28,TRBJ1-5,CASSLRLVWGNQPQHF,TGTGCCAGCAGTTTAAGGTTAGTCTGGGGAAATCAGCCCCAGCATTTT
TRBD2,once,TRBV9,TRBJ2-5,CASSVGASGDLQETQYF,TGTGCCAGCAGCGTAGGGGCGAGCGGGGACCTCCAAGAGACCCAGTACTTC
TRBD2,few,TRBV5-6,TRBJ2-5,CASSIAGGRETQYF,TGTGCCAGCAGCATAGCGGGAGGTCGGGAGACCCAGTACTTC
-,-,TRBV5-1,TRBJ2-6,CASSLGPASGANVLTF,TGCGCCAGCAGCTTGGGGCCAGCCTCTGGGGCCAACGTCCTGACTTTC
-,-,TRBV11-2,TRBJ2-7,CASSFPGANYEQYF,TGTGCCAGCAGCTTTCCGGGGGCCAACTACGAGCAGTACTTC
TRBD2,-,TRBV7-8,TRBJ2-3,CASSLSNRLLAGGAQYF,TGTGCCAGCAGCTTATCCAATCGGTTGCTAGCGGGGGGGGCGCAGTATTTT
-,-,TRBV5-1,TRBJ1-1,CASSDRHKHTEAFF,TGCGCCAGCAGTGACAGGCATAAGCACACTGAAGCTTTCTTT
TRBD2,-,TRBV27,TRBJ2-5,CASSLYPTASGRGETQYF,TGTGCCAGCAGTTTATACCCAACGGCTAGCGGGAGGGGAGAGACCCAGTACTTC
-,once,TRBV2,TRBJ2-1,CASSLRAWNEQFF,TGTGCCAGCAGTCTCCGGGCTTGGAATGAGCAGTTCTTC
-,-,TRBV27,TRBJ2-7,CASSVTQAGYEQYF,TGTGCCAGCAGTGTCACTCAGGCGGGCTACGAGCAGTACTTC